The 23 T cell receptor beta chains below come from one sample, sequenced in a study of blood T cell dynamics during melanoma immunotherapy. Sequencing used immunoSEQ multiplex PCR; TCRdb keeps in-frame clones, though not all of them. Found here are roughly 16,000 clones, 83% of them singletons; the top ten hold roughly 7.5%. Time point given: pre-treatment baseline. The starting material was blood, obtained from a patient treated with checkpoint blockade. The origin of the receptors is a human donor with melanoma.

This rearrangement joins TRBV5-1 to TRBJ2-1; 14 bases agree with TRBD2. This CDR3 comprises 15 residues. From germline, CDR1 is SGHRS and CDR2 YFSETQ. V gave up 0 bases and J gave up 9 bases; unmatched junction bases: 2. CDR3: CASSLGLAGGSEQFF. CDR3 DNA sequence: TGCGCCAGCAGCTTGGGACTAGCGGGAGGGAGTGAGCAGTTCTTC.

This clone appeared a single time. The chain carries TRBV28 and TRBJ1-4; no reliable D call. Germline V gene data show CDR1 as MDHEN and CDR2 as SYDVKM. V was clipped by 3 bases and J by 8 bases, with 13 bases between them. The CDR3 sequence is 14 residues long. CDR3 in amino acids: CASSFYRTWEKLFF. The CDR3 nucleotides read TGTGCCAGCAGTTTTTATAGGACGTGGGAAAAACTGTTTTTT.

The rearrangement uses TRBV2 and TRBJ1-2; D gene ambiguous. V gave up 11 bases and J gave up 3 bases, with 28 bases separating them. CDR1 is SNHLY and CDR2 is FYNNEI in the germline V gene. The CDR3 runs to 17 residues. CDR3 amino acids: CACRTASLGGIDYGYTF. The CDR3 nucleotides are TGTGCCTGCCGAACAGCCTCTTTGGGTGGGATAGACTATGGCTACACCTTC.

CDR3 in amino acids: CASSLEYSGRGNEQFF. The CDR3 DNA sequence: TGTGCCAGCAGCTTAGAGTACAGCGGGAGGGGCAATGAGCAGTTCTTC. The chain is built from TRBV7-8 and TRBJ2-1; 10 nucleotides align to TRBD2. The V segment lost 1 base and the J segment 6 bases; nucleotides outside the gene matches: 6. This CDR3 is built from 16 residues. Germline values: CDR1 SGHVS, CDR2 FQNEAQ.

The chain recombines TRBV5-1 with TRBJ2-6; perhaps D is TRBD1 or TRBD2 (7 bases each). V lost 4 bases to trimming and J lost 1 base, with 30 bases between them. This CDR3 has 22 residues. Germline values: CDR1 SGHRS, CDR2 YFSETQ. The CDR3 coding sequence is TGCGCCAGCAGCGCTGAAGGTTCAGTCAGGGGGGGCTTGGAATCTGGGGCCAACGTCCTGACTTTC. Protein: CASSAEGSVRGGLESGANVLTF.

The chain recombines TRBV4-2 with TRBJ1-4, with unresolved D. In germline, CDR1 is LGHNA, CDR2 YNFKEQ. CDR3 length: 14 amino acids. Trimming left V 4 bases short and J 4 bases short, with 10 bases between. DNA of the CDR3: TGTGCCAGCAGCCGTAGACTGCGTAATGAAAAACTGTTTTTT. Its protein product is CASSRRLRNEKLFF.

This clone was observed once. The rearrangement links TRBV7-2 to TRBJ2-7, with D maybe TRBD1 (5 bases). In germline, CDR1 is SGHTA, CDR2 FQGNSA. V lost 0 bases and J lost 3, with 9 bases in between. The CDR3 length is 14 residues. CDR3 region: CASSLATEIYEQYF. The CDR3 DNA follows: TGTGCCAGCAGCTTAGCGACAGAAATCTACGAGCAGTACTTC.

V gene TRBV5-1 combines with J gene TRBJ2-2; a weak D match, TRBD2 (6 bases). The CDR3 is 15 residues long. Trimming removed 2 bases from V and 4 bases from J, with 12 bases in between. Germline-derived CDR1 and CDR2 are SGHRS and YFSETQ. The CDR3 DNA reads TGCGCCAGCAGCTTTCGGAGGGCGGGCACCGGGGAGCTGTTTTTT. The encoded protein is CASSFRRAGTGELFF.

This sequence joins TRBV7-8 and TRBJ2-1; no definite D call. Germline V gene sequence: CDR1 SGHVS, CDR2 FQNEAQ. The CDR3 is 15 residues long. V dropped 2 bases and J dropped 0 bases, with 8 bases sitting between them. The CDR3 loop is CASSLLSISYNEQFF. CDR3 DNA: TGTGCCAGCAGCTTACTTAGCATCTCCTACAATGAGCAGTTCTTC.

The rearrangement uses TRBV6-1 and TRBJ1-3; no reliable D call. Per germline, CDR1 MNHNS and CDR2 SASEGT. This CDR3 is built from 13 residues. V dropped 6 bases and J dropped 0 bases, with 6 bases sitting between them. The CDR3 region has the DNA TGTGCCAGCAGGGCCTACTCTGGAAACACCATATATTTT. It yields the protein CASRAYSGNTIYF.

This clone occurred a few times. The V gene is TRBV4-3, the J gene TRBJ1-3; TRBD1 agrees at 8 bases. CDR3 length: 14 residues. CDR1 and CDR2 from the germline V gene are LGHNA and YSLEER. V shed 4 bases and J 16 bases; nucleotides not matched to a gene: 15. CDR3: CASSLSGTGNTRYF. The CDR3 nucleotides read TGCGCCAGCAGCCTTTCCGGGACAGGTAACACCCGGTATTTT.

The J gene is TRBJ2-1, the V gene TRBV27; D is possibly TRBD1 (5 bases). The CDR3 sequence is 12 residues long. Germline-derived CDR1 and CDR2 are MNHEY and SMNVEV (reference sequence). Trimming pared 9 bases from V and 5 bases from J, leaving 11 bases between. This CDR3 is CASTGTHNEQFF. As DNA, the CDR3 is TGTGCCAGTACAGGTACCCACAATGAGCAGTTCTTC.

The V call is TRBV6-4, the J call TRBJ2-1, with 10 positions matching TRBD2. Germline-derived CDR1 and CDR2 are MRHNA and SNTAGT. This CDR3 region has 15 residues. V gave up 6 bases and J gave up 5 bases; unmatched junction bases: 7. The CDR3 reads CASSESGGGHNEQFF. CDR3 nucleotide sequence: TGTGCCAGCAGCGAGAGCGGGGGGGGCCACAATGAGCAGTTCTTC.

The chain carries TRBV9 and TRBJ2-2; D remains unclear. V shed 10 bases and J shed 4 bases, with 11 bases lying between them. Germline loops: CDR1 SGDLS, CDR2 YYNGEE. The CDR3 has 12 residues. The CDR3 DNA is TGTGCCCCTAAATTGGGCACCGGGGAGCTGTTTTTT. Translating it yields CAPKLGTGELFF.

In DNA, the CDR3 is TGCAGCGTCCTTTGGGGAGGGGAGCAGTTCTTC. Residues: CSVLWGGEQFF. The genes are TRBV29-1 and TRBJ2-1; 7 bases match TRBD2. The CDR3 covers 11 residues. CDR1 and CDR2 from the germline V gene are SQVTM and ANQGSEA. The junction had 6 bases not matched to a gene; V was cut back by 6 bases and J by 10 bases.

CDR3 sequence: CASSIQGAQETQYF. DNA for the CDR3: TGCGCCAGCAGCATCCAGGGGGCCCAAGAGACCCAGTACTTC. The genes are TRBV5-1 and TRBJ2-5; the match to TRBD1 covers 8 bases. The junction had 3 bases not matched to a gene; V was cut back by 4 bases and J by 1 base. This CDR3 has 14 residues. Germline loops: CDR1 SGHRS, CDR2 YFSETQ.

The CDR3 DNA follows: TGTGCCAGCAGACGACAGGTTACAGGATACGAGCAGTACTTC. This sequence encodes CASRRQVTGYEQYF. The V call is TRBV27, the J call TRBJ2-7, with a possible D match to TRBD1 (6 bases). Trimming removed 6 bases at V and 4 bases at J, with 16 bases between. The CDR3 spans 14 residues. The germline CDR1 and CDR2 sequences are MNHEY and SMNVEV (reference sequence).

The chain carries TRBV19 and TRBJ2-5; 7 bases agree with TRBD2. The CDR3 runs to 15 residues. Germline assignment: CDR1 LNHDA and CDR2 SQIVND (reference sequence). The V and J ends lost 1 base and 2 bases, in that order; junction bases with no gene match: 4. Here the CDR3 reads CASSIAAGVQETQYF. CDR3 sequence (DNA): TGTGCCAGTAGTATAGCTGCGGGAGTACAAGAGACCCAGTACTTC.

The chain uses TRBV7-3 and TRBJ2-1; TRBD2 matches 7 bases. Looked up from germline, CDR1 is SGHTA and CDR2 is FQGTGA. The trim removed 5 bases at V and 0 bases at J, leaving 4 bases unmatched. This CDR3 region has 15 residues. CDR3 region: CASSPGLSSYNEQFF. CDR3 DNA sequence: TGTGCCAGCAGCCCGGGACTAAGCTCCTACAATGAGCAGTTCTTC.

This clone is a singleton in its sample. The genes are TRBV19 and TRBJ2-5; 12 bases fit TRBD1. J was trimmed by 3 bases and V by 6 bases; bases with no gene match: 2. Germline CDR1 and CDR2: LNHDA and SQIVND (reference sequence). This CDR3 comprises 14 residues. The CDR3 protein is CASRGQGAKETQYF. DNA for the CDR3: TGTGCCAGTAGGGGACAGGGGGCGAAAGAGACCCAGTACTTC. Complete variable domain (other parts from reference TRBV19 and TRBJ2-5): DGGITQSPKYLFRKEGQNVTLSCEQNLNHDAMYWYRQDPGQGLRLIYYSQIVNDFQKGDIAEGYSVSREKKESFPLTVTSAQKNPTAFYLCASRGQGAKETQYFGPGTRLLVL.

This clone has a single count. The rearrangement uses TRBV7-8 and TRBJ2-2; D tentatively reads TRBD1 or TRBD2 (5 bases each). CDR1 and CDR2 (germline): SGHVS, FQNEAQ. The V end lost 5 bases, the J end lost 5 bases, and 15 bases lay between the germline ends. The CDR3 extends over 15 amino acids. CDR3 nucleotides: TGTGCCAGCAGCACCGGGACGCGGGCGACCGGGGAGCTGTTTTTT. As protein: CASSTGTRATGELFF.

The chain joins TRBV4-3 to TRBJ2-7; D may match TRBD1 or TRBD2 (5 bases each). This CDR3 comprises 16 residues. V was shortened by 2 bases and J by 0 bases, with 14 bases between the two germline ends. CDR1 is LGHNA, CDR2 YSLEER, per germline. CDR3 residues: CASSQIPGRSSYEQYF. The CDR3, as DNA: TGCGCCAGCAGCCAAATCCCGGGACGGAGCTCCTACGAGCAGTACTTC.

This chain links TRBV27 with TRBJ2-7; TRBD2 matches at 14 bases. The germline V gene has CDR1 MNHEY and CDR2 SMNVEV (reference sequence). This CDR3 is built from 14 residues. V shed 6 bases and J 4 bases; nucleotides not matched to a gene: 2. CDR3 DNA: TGTGCCAGCAGGGGACTAGCGGGAGTATACGAGCAGTACTTC. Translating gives CASRGLAGVYEQYF.